These 9 T cell receptor beta chains originate from one sample sequenced in a study of vaccination and CD4 T cells after COVID-19. Treatment indicated: roughly ten-day PBMC culture with coronavirus spike peptide pools or control peptides (ViraFEST assay). The Oncomine TCR Beta short-read assay generated sequence data from the DNA of cultured CD4+ T cells. TCRdb re-called the PCR reads with MiXCR, one entry per CDR3 protein. The sample has 15,000 to 17,000 distinct CDR3 sequences; around half are singletons. Which antigens these TCRs recognize remains unknown. Sequenced sample: CD4+ T cells from blood, cultured in vitro. These receptors all stem from a human donor who had recovered from COVID-19.

This clonotype has just a few counts. The rearrangement uses TRBV20-1 and TRBJ1-2; D possibly corresponds to TRBD1 (5 bases). Trimming left V 0 bases short and J 5 bases short, with 13 bases between. The CDR3 covers 14 residues. Germline V CDR1 and CDR2: DFQATT, SNEGSKA (reference sequence). CDR3 sequence: CSARDGAEKYGYTF. Written as DNA, the CDR3 is TGCAGTGCTAGAGATGGGGCGGAAAAATATGGCTACACCTTC.

V usage is TRBV20-1 and J usage is TRBJ2-7; tentatively, D is TRBD1 (5 bases). Per the germline V gene, CDR1 is DFQATT and CDR2 is SNEGSKA (reference sequence). V was clipped by 4 bases and J by 9 bases, with 19 bases between them. The CDR3 runs 13 residues. The CDR3 coding sequence is TGCAGTGCTATCTCCGGGCAGACCCAGGGGCAGTACTTC. It yields the protein CSAISGQTQGQYF.

The V and J genes are TRBV7-9 and TRBJ2-2, with D perhaps assigned TRBD1 or TRBD2 (5 bases each). Trimming took off 7 bases at V and 3 bases at J, with 18 bases between the two ends. This CDR3 spans 16 amino acids. Germline CDR1 is SEHNR and CDR2 is FQNEAQ (reference sequence). CDR3 region: CASTPVGGYDTGELFF. The CDR3 nucleotides read TGTGCCAGCACCCCTGTTGGGGGATACGACACCGGGGAGCTGTTTTTT.

This clonotype was seen a few times. Here the CDR3 reads CASRGSASGTQETQYF. CDR3 DNA sequence: TGTGCCAGTAGAGGGTCGGCTAGCGGGACTCAAGAGACCCAGTACTTC. The V gene is TRBV19, the J gene TRBJ2-5, with TRBD2 matching 9 bases. With 6 bases clipped from V and 2 bases from J, the junction kept 10 bases outside the gene matches. The germline V gene encodes CDR1 LNHDA and CDR2 SQIVND (reference sequence). The CDR3 is 16 amino acids. Drawing the rest from reference TRBV19 and TRBJ2-5, the complete variable domain is DGGITQSPKYLFRKEGQNVTLSCEQNLNHDAMYWYRQDPGQGLRLIYYSQIVNDFQKGDIAEGYSVSREKKESFPLTVTSAQKNPTAFYLCASRGSASGTQETQYFGPGTRLLVL.

The V and J genes are TRBV27 and TRBJ1-1, with TRBD1 as a possible D gene (6 bases). V shed 6 bases and J shed 9 bases, with 23 bases lying between them. Germline CDR1 MNHEY, CDR2 SMNVEV (reference sequence). The CDR3 has 15 amino acids. The CDR3 nucleotides read TGTGCCAGCAGCCTTTTCATCGGACAGACCGAGAAAGCTTTCTTT. Protein sequence: CASSLFIGQTEKAFF.

The CDR3, as DNA: TGTGCCAGCAGTTACCGGGAGGGACGGGATCAGCCCCAGCATTTT. It translates to CASSYREGRDQPQHF. The J gene is TRBJ1-5, the V gene TRBV6-5; weak D call: TRBD1 (5 bases). V was clipped by 2 bases and J by 5 bases, with 13 bases between them. The CDR3 runs 15 residues. The germline gives CDR1 MNHEY, CDR2 SVGAGI.

The rearrangement links TRBV6-1 to TRBJ2-2; TRBD2 aligns across 8 bases. Looked up from germline, CDR1 is MNHNS and CDR2 is SASEGT. The CDR3 consists of 14 residues. V lost 6 bases to trimming and J lost 4 bases; unmatched junction nucleotides: 4. The CDR3 loop reads CASRTSDLTGELFF. The CDR3 DNA sequence: TGTGCCAGCAGGACTAGCGACCTCACCGGGGAGCTGTTTTTT.

For this clonotype: The junction departs from the called germline gene at one end, perhaps through a read error. This chain joins TRBV7-2 and TRBJ2-4; a weak D match, TRBD1 (5 bases). The germline CDR1 and CDR2 sequences are SGHTA and FQGNSA. This CDR3 is built from 15 residues. The CDR3 here is CASSLFARDKSIQYF. The CDR3 DNA reads TGTGCCAGCAGCTTATTCGCCAGGGATAAAAGCATTCAGTACTTC.

The CDR3 here is CASSPGVVMDNEQFF. CDR3 in DNA: TGTGCCAGCAGCCCAGGGGTGGTGATGGACAATGAGCAGTTCTTC. The V and J genes are TRBV6-1 and TRBJ2-1; weak D call: TRBD1 (6 bases). Trimming took 6 bases from V and 5 from J, leaving 17 bases between them. Per germline, CDR1 MNHNS and CDR2 SASEGT. The CDR3 has 15 amino acids.